This TCR beta chain comes out of a study of CD8+ T cells in alopecia areata. Study-wide context: The drug, oral tofacitinib, was given to treated patients at 5 to 10 mg twice daily.

Study-level results: While tofacitinib was given, many expanded lesional clones persisted in scalp and blood.

cDNA reverse transcribed from extracted RNA served as the sequencing template. Generated by immunoSEQ multiplex PCR, the TCRdb table keeps only in-frame clones and is missing some. Seen here are 80,000 or so clones, around two thirds observed once, and the top ten hold about a quarter. CDR3 length equals 13 residues. The V gene lost 1 base and the J gene lost 0 bases, with 4 bases spanning the gap. Germline-derived CDR1 and CDR2 are MGHRA and YSYEKL. Documented treatment: oral pan-JAK inhibitor, 5-10 mg twice daily. Starting from PBMCs, sorting isolated CD4+ and CD8+ T cells. Comment on this clone: Its antigen is as yet unknown.

The chain recombines TRBV4-1 with TRBJ2-7; unclear D gene. This specimen was CD8+ T cells sorted from blood, taken at week 24, from a patient treated with tofacitinib. This receptor was identified in a human donor with alopecia areata. The CDR3 DNA reads TGCGCCAGCAGCCAAGGGGACTCCTACGAGCAGTACTTC. This codes for CASSQGDSYEQYF.